This record covers a single T cell receptor (beta chain). The target of this receptor is not known. No much larger clone exists at a distance of one base, and base qualities are not known. The library was prepared using 5' RACE. Reads for this sample came from an Illumina HiSeq 2500. A second about 7 to 12 cycle PCR used a sample-barcoded 5' primer and a J-beta primer mix. A template-switch 5' adaptor carrying 12 random nucleotides introduced a unique molecular identifier onto each TCR beta cDNA molecule. Each sample yielded at least 3 million CDR3-containing paired-end reads. First-strand cDNA synthesis was performed from all RNA using the Mint cDNA synthesis kit, with priming by a TRBC-specific oligonucleotide. Following uracil-DNA glycosylase treatment, all cDNA underwent a first 18-cycle PCR with the universal primers M1SS and BC2_uni_R. The authors' analysis ran thus. Each sample was normalized by randomly selecting 1 million high-quality reads, each carrying a distinct molecular identifier. Reads with shared molecular identifiers were discarded instead of being binned into consensus sequences. CDR3 identification, clonotype clustering and error correction used MiTCR with a Q25 quality threshold and the strictest error-elimination algorithm. Lower-bound total TCR beta diversity was estimated with a nonparametric unseen species model using Euler transformation. The public reads were run again by TCRdb, first through fastp at Q25 and then through MiXCR, and only productive beta chains were kept. Each CDR3 protein appears once, grouped with its most common genes and DNA. The V and J calls come from TCRdb's annotation, not from the publication. This sample holds hundreds of thousands of distinct CDR3 sequences; around 62% were observed only once. The top ten clones comprise about a quarter of the sample.

The data originate from a study of blood T cells in healthy people across ages (dated by TCRdb to the mid-2010s). A note on the overall study: In model experiments, roughly one uniquely barcoded TCR beta cDNA molecule per two T cells was captured by template switching. To track age-related changes in TCR beta repertoire diversity, the study relied on deep sequencing normalized with unique cDNA molecular identifiers. Four age groups were formed from the donors: young (average about 15 years), middle-aged (roughly 38), aged (over 55) and long-lived (more than 75). Donors of different ages were randomly distributed across sequencing lanes to avoid experimental bias. The study analyzed two additional independent replicas of 1 million unique cDNA reads from the same blood draw for two donors, one aged 18 to 30 and one aged 80 or older.

The CDR3, from cysteine to phenylalanine, totals 14 residues. The only DNA kept is the CDR3, 42 bases in frame from the first base. A distance of 8 bases separates the germline ends of V and J, which lose 3 bases and 0 bases respectively. CDR1 and CDR2 were assigned from the germline V gene (reference sequence) as LNHDA and SQIVND. Broad study findings and their caveats: As age increased, observed TCR beta diversity per million T cells dropped in a roughly linear way, and a significant reduction was already evident by age about 36. Total diversity estimates from one million sequenced T cells were considered lower bounds and underestimates. The long-lived group showed more naive CD4+ T cells, fewer expanded clones and increased TCR diversity than the aged group, suggesting age selection. Because the CMV infection status of the donors was unknown, age-related changes in expanded clonotypes may potentially have been confounded. There was a strong correlation between observed TCR beta diversity and the percentage of naive T cells measured by flow cytometry. Since profiling was done on bulk unsorted PBMCs, naive and antigen-experienced compartments could not be conclusively compared.

The roughly 42 donors, aged roughly 6 to 95 years, were systemically healthy Caucasian individuals from Russia. Around 9.8 milliliters of peripheral blood were collected from each donor into EDTA-treated Vacutainer tubes. Ficoll-Paque density-gradient centrifugation was used to isolate PBMCs, with at least 6.5 million per sample. Total RNA, at least 6 micrograms per sample, was extracted from PBMCs with Trizol reagent. The percentages of naive CD45RAhigh/CD27high T cells were determined by flow cytometry on a PBMC aliquot from every donor. Source material: blood. The sequence derives from a man younger than 40 in good health. The V and J genes are TRBV19 and TRBJ1-2, with an unclear D gene assignment. The CDR3 has the sequence CASSMSRPNYGYTF. The nucleotides read TGTGCCAGTAGTATGAGCAGACCTAACTATGGCTACACCTTC.